This passage covers 25 T cell receptor beta chains from one sample sequenced in a study of CD4+ T cells in melanoma. Only in-frame clones appear in the TCRdb table, and some are missing; sequencing was by immunoSEQ multiplex PCR. The repertoire consists of 13,000 or so clones, with 68% occurring once and the leading ten covering about 20%. The sequenced material came from cells from a culture (not recorded whether cultured in vitro). These receptors all stem from a human donor with melanoma.

The chain employs TRBV5-3 and TRBJ1-1; 9 bases are a match to TRBD1. TRBV5-3 is assigned to the ORF class and has an uncertain function. The CDR3 sequence is 14 residues long. The CDR3: CASFLGQGNTEAFF. The CDR3 bases are TGTGCAAGCTTCTTGGGACAGGGGAACACTGAAGCTTTCTTT.

V and J are TRBV10-2 and TRBJ1-5, with 8 bases that match TRBD1. V trimming: 7 bases; J trimming: 3 bases; junction bases outside the gene matches: 11. This CDR3 spans 16 amino acids. Germline V CDR1 and CDR2: WSHSY, SAAADI. CDR3: CASTHRGMGSNQPQHF. The CDR3 DNA is TGCGCCAGCACCCACAGGGGGATGGGGTCCAATCAGCCCCAGCATTTT.

The chain combines TRBV7-9 with TRBJ1-2; 7 nucleotides agree with TRBD1. Germline V lookup: CDR1 SEHNR, CDR2 FQNEAQ (reference sequence). This CDR3 has 14 residues. Trimming at V came to 5 bases and at J to 8 bases, leaving 11 bases not matched to a gene. The CDR3 here is CASSVGEGAKGYTF. The CDR3 DNA is TGTGCCAGCAGCGTGGGGGAGGGGGCAAAAGGCTACACCTTC.

The CDR3: CASSPVGGKETQYF. The CDR3 region has the DNA TGTGCCAGCTCTCCCGTGGGAGGGAAAGAGACCCAGTACTTC. The chain uses TRBV18 and TRBJ2-5, with 7 bases identical to TRBD2. Germline V gene lookup returns CDR1 KGHSH and CDR2 LQKENI. The CDR3 runs to 14 residues. J gave up 3 bases and V 6 bases, and 7 bases lay outside the gene matches.

The chain has TRBV30 and TRBJ2-7; no definite D call. Germline CDR1 is GTSNPN and CDR2 is SVGIG (reference sequence). Trimming took 1 base from V and 0 from J, leaving 13 bases between them. The CDR3 has 15 amino acids. The CDR3 spells CAWSGGRRSSYEQYF. In DNA, the CDR3 is TGTGCCTGGAGTGGCGGACGGCGTAGCTCCTACGAGCAGTACTTC.

The rearrangement joins TRBV5-6 to TRBJ1-5; TRBD1 agrees at 7 bases. Germline trimming cut 0 bases from V and 5 bases from J; bases unmatched to any gene: 5. The CDR3 loop spans 15 amino acids. CDR1 is SGHDT and CDR2 is YYEEEE in the germline V gene. The CDR3 protein is CASSLGSRGDQPQHF. The CDR3 bases are TGTGCCAGCAGCTTGGGTAGCAGGGGGGATCAGCCCCAGCATTTT.

The J gene is TRBJ2-5, the V gene TRBV4-1, with TRBD1 matching 12 bases. The CDR3 covers 15 residues. The germline V gene encodes CDR1 MGHRA and CDR2 YSYEKL. J gave up 3 bases and V 7 bases, and 6 bases lay outside the gene matches. As DNA, the CDR3 is TGCGCCAGCACCCGGGGACAGGGGGCGGAAGAGACCCAGTACTTC. Protein product: CASTRGQGAEETQYF.

V gene TRBV5-1 combines with J gene TRBJ1-2; D is uncertain. CDR1 is SGHRS, CDR2 YFSETQ, per germline. The CDR3 runs to 14 residues. Between the trimmed V and J ends, which lost 2 bases and 0 bases, there was a span of 8 bases. The CDR3, as DNA: TGCGCCAGCAGCTTCGACGCAGCTAACTATGGCTACACCTTC. Amino acids: CASSFDAANYGYTF.

The chain uses TRBV5-1 and TRBJ1-6, with D unresolved. The CDR3 is made up of 16 amino acids. Germline V gives CDR1 SGHRS, CDR2 YFSETQ. Trimming cost V 3 bases and J 0 bases, with 10 bases left between them. The CDR3 loop is CASSSHGSSYNSPLHF. CDR3 nucleotide sequence: TGCGCCAGCAGCTCTCACGGGTCCTCCTATAATTCACCCCTCCACTTT.

This clone showed up just a few times. The V gene is TRBV2, the J gene TRBJ2-7; 7 bases are a match to TRBD1. V shed 5 bases and J 2 bases; nucleotides not matched to a gene: 6. This CDR3 region has 14 residues. Germline loops: CDR1 SNHLY, CDR2 FYNNEI. The CDR3 region has the DNA TGTGCCAGCAGTCCCGGACAGGCCCCCTACGAGCAGTACTTC. Its translation is CASSPGQAPYEQYF.

This clone came up a few times. The chain recombines TRBV29-1 with TRBJ1-2; no reliable D call. V lost 5 bases, J lost 8 bases, and 12 bases lay in between. Germline V lookup: CDR1 SQVTM, CDR2 ANQGSEA. The CDR3 totals 11 residues. As DNA, the CDR3 is TGCAGCGTTCGTTCCGCTTTGGGCTACACCTTC. Its protein is CSVRSALGYTF.

The chain employs TRBV14 and TRBJ2-1; 15 positions match TRBD2. Looked up from germline, CDR1 is SGHDN and CDR2 is FVKESK. Losses at the gene ends were 4 bases for V and 10 bases for J; bases not matched to a gene: 5. This CDR3 spans 15 amino acids. The CDR3 DNA reads TGTGCCAGCAGCCGAGGACTAGCGGGGGGGGGAGAGCAGTTCTTC. This encodes CASSRGLAGGGEQFF.

This clone was found a few times. The chain has TRBV5-6 and TRBJ1-6; 9 nucleotides match TRBD1. The CDR3 spans 16 residues. With 2 bases clipped from V and 7 bases from J, the junction kept 7 bases outside the gene matches. The germline CDR1 and CDR2 sequences are SGHDT and YYEEEE. In nucleotides, the CDR3 is TGTGCCAGCAGCTTATTAGGCGGACAGGGGAATTCACCCCTCCACTTT. This translates into CASSLLGGQGNSPLHF.

This chain joins TRBV7-2 and TRBJ2-3; D is unresolved. There are 15 residues in the CDR3. Germline-derived CDR1 and CDR2 are SGHTA and FQGNSA. The V end was cut by 2 bases, the J end by 0 bases, with 9 bases between. CDR3 nucleotide sequence: TGTGCCAGCAGCTTAACCTCTACTAGCACAGATACGCAGTATTTT. Residues: CASSLTSTSTDTQYF. The full variable domain, with the rest looked up from reference TRBV7-2 and TRBJ2-3, is GAGVSQSPSNKVTEKGKDVELRCDPISGHTALYWYRQSLGQGLEFLIYFQGNSAPDKSGLPSDRFSAERTGGSVSTLTIQRTQQEDSAVYLCASSLTSTSTDTQYFGPGTRLTVL.

This clone was seen only a few times. V and J are TRBV7-8 and TRBJ1-1, with 7 bases that match TRBD1. V shed 1 base, J shed 3 bases, and the junction held 8 bases outside the gene matches. The CDR3 contains 16 residues. Germline values: CDR1 SGHVS, CDR2 FQNEAQ. The CDR3 region has the DNA TGTGCCAGCAGCTTAGGTACAGGGGTTGGGGACACTGAAGCTTTCTTT. The encoded protein is CASSLGTGVGDTEAFF.

The chain carries TRBV19 and TRBJ2-3, with D tentatively TRBD1 or TRBD2 (6 bases each). The CDR3 is made up of 16 amino acids. CDR1 and CDR2 from the germline V gene are LNHDA and SQIVND (reference sequence). V lost 5 bases and J 0 bases, leaving 15 bases between the germline ends. The DNA for the CDR3 is TGTGCCAGTAGTCTACACGGGGGCTCGAGCACAGATACGCAGTATTTT. Protein sequence: CASSLHGGSSTDTQYF.

The J gene is TRBJ2-3, the V gene TRBV6-4; 8 nucleotides align to TRBD1. Germline trimming cut 4 bases from V and 0 bases from J; bases unmatched to any gene: 3. The CDR3 runs to 15 residues. Germline values: CDR1 MRHNA, CDR2 SNTAGT. CDR3 DNA sequence: TGTGCCAGCAGTGCGGACAGGGCTAGCACAGATACGCAGTATTTT. Amino acid sequence: CASSADRASTDTQYF.

In its sample, this clone is medium-sized (0.01 to 0.1%). The V call is TRBV4-2, the J call TRBJ1-1; 7 bases are shared with TRBD1. Germline CDR1 and CDR2: LGHNA and YNFKEQ. The CDR3 totals 16 residues. J was trimmed by 0 bases and V by 4 bases; bases with no gene match: 8. The DNA for the CDR3 is TGTGCCAGCAGCCCCACATTTGGGACAGTGAACACTGAAGCTTTCTTT. Translation: CASSPTFGTVNTEAFF.

CDR3 in DNA: TGTGCCAGCAGCTCTTTGCGAGGTGGGCGGAATTCACCCCTCCACTTT. Protein sequence: CASSSLRGGRNSPLHF. The chain uses TRBV7-9 and TRBJ1-6; D ambiguous. Germline V gene sequence: CDR1 SEHNR, CDR2 FQNEAQ (reference sequence). This CDR3 comprises 16 residues. The germline V and J ends were trimmed by 4 bases and 7 bases, with 17 bases remaining between them.

This rearrangement joins TRBV2 to TRBJ2-7; TRBD1 matches at 9 bases. V was pared by 8 bases and J by 3 bases, with 2 bases of the junction left unmatched. CDR3 size: 12 residues. Germline CDR1 reads SNHLY; CDR2 reads FYNNEI. As DNA, the CDR3 is TGTGCCAGCGGGGGACAGGGCTACGAGCAGTACTTC. Its translation is CASGGQGYEQYF.

This chain links TRBV18 with TRBJ2-7; no firm D call. CDR1 is KGHSH and CDR2 is LQKENI in the germline V gene. This CDR3 contains 11 residues. V dropped 2 bases and J dropped 6 bases, with 5 bases sitting between them. CDR3 protein: CASSPGIEQYF. The CDR3 DNA reads TGTGCCAGCTCACCAGGGATCGAGCAGTACTTC.

V usage is TRBV4-1 and J usage is TRBJ1-3; 9 bases line up with TRBD1. Losses at the gene ends were 1 base for V and 3 bases for J; bases not matched to a gene: 7. CDR1 and CDR2 from the germline V gene are MGHRA and YSYEKL. CDR3 length: 17 residues. The chain's CDR3 is CASSQGAQGAIGNTIYF. The CDR3 bases are TGCGCCAGCAGCCAAGGGGCACAGGGGGCAATTGGAAACACCATATATTTT.

The V and J genes are TRBV9 and TRBJ1-2; the D is unclear. The ends were cut back, 0 bases at V and 4 bases at J, with 10 bases in the middle. From germline, CDR1 is SGDLS and CDR2 YYNGEE. The CDR3 loop spans 14 amino acids. This CDR3 reads CASSVDGRAYGYTF. The CDR3 DNA is TGTGCCAGCAGCGTAGATGGGCGGGCCTATGGCTACACCTTC.

The chain employs TRBV5-1 and TRBJ2-1, with D unclear. The V gene's germline CDR1 is SGHRS and CDR2 YFSETQ. V lost 1 base and J 1 base, leaving 9 bases between the germline ends. The CDR3 runs 15 residues. In DNA form, the CDR3 reads TGCGCCAGCAGCTTGCGTAGTGGGTCCTACAATGAGCAGTTCTTC. Amino acid sequence: CASSLRSGSYNEQFF. The full variable domain, in which reference TRBV5-1 and TRBJ2-1 provide the parts outside the CDR3, is KAGVTQTPRYLIKTRGQQVTLSCSPISGHRSVSWYQQTPGQGLQFLFEYFSETQRNKGNFPGRFSGRQFSNSRSEMNVSTLELGDSALYLCASSLRSGSYNEQFFGPGTRLTVL.

V usage is TRBV5-1 and J usage is TRBJ1-2; possibly TRBD1 for D (5 bases). The CDR3 spans 13 residues. Trimming took 0 bases from V and 7 from J, leaving 10 bases between them. CDR1 is SGHRS and CDR2 is YFSETQ in the germline V gene. The CDR3 coding sequence is TGCGCCAGCAGCTTGGCGGGACTACCTGGCTACACCTTC. Protein: CASSLAGLPGYTF.